This TCR beta chain originates from a study of T cell changes during pregnancy in multiple sclerosis. With V trimmed by 6 bases and J by 5 bases, 14 bases remained unmatched. The CDR3 covers 16 residues. Germline V lookup: CDR1 SGHTA, CDR2 FQGNSA. Clones were read by immunoSEQ multiplex PCR, and TCRdb kept only the in-frame ones, dropping some. The data hold some 57,000 clones, with 70% to 90% observed a single time. Sequencing used peripheral blood, obtained in the first trimester of pregnancy. V is TRBV7-2 and J is TRBJ2-5; TRBD2 matches 8 bases. The clonotype originates from a female donor in good health, enrolled as a control in a pregnancy study. CDR3 protein: CASSFRPRSGVETQYF. CDR3 nucleotide sequence: TGTGCCAGCAGTTTTCGGCCTCGTAGCGGGGTTGAGACCCAGTACTTC.